This T cell receptor (beta chain) was identified in a study of blood T cell repertoires in COVID-19. This table comes from immunoSEQ multiplex PCR, and its TCRdb copy is limited to in-frame clones, with some not included. The sample consists of around 260,000 clones, 88% of them appearing once. The CDR3 is made up of 16 amino acids. Per the germline V gene, CDR1 is MDHEN and CDR2 is SYDVKM. V was cut by 3 bases and J by 0 bases, with 15 bases left in between. The V gene is TRBV28, the J gene TRBJ2-7; unclear D gene. Sequencing used peripheral blood. This TCR was sampled from a woman in her 70s with COVID-19, enrolled during active disease. In nucleotides, the CDR3 is TGTGCCAGCAGTTTCTTTAGTCAGGTCGGCTCCTACGAGCAGTACTTC. Protein: CASSFFSQVGSYEQYF.